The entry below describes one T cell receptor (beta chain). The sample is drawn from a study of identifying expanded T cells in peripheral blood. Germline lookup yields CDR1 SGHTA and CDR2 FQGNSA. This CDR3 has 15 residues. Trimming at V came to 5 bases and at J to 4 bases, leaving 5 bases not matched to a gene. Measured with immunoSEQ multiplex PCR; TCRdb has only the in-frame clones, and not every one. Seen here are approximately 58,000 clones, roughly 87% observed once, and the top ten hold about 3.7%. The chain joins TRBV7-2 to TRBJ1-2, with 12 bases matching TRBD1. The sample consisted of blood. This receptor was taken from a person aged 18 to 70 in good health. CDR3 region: CASSPAGQGAYGYTF. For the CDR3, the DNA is TGTGCCAGCAGCCCCGCGGGACAGGGGGCCTATGGCTACACCTTC.